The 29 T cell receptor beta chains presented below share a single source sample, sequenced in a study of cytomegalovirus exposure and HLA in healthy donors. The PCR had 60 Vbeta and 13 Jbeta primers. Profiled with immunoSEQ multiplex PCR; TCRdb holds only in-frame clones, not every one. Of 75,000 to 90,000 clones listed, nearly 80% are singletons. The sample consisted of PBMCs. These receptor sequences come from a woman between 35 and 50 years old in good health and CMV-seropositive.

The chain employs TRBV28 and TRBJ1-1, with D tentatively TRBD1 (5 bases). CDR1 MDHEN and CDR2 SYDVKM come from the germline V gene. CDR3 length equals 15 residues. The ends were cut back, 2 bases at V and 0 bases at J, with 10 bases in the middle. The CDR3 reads CASSLGASMNTEAFF. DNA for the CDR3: TGTGCCAGCAGTTTAGGGGCTTCAATGAACACTGAAGCTTTCTTT.

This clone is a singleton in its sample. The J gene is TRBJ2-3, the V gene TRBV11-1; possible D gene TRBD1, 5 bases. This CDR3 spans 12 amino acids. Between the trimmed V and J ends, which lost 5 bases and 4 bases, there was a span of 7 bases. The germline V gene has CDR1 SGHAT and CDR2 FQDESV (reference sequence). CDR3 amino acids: CASSQGSDTQYF. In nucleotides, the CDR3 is TGTGCCAGCAGCCAGGGCTCAGATACGCAGTATTTT.

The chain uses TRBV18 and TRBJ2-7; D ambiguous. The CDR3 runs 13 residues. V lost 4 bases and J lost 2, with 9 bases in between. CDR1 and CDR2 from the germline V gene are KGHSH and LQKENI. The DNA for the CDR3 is TGTGCCAGCTCACGAGACATCACCTACGAGCAGTACTTC. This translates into CASSRDITYEQYF.

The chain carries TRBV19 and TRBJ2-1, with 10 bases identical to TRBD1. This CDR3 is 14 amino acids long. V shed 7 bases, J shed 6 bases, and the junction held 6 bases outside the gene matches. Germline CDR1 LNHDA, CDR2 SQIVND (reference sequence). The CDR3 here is CASIHRDRGNEQFF. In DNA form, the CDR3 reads TGTGCCAGTATTCACCGGGACAGGGGCAATGAGCAGTTCTTC.

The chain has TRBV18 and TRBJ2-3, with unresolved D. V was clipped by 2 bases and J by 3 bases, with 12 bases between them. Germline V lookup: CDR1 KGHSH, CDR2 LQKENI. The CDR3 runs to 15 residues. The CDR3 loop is CASSPRNGRTDTQYF. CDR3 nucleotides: TGTGCCAGCTCACCAAGGAATGGCAGGACAGATACGCAGTATTTT.

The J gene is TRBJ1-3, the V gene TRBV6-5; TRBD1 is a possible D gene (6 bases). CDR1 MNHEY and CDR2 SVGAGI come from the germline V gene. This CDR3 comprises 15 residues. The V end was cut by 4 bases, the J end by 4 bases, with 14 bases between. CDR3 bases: TGTGCCAGCAGTTGGGGGCGAAGGGTGGGAAACACCATATATTTT. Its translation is CASSWGRRVGNTIYF.

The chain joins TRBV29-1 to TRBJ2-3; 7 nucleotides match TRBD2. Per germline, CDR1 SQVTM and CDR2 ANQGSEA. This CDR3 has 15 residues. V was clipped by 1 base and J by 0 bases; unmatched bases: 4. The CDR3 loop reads CSVEATSLSTDTQYF. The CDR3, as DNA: TGCAGCGTTGAAGCGACTAGCCTTAGCACAGATACGCAGTATTTT.

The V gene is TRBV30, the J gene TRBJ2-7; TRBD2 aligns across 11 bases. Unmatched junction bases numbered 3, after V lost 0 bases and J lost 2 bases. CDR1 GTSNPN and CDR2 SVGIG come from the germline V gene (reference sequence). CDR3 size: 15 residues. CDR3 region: CAWSVGLAVAYEQYF. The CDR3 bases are TGTGCCTGGAGTGTGGGACTAGCGGTTGCCTACGAGCAGTACTTC.

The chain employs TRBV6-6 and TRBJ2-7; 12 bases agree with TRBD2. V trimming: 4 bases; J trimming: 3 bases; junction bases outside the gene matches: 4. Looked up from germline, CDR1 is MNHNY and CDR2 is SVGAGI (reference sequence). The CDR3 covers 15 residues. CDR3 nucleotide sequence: TGTGCCAGCAGTTCGCTAGCGGGGGGGATCTACGAGCAGTACTTC. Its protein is CASSSLAGGIYEQYF.

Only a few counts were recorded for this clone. CDR3 loop: CATNPTGSGGNTIYF. The DNA of the CDR3 is TGTGCCACCAACCCCACGGGATCGGGCGGAAACACCATATATTTT. The rearrangement joins TRBV15 to TRBJ1-3; D gene unclear. V lost 7 bases and J 4 bases, leaving 17 bases between the germline ends. Germline CDR1 LNHNV, CDR2 YYDKDF (reference sequence). The CDR3 consists of 15 residues.

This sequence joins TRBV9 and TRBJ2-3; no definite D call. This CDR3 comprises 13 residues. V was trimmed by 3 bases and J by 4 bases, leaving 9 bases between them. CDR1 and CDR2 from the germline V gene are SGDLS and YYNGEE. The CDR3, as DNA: TGTGCCAGCAGCGCCTCCGGTTCAGATACGCAGTATTTT. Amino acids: CASSASGSDTQYF.

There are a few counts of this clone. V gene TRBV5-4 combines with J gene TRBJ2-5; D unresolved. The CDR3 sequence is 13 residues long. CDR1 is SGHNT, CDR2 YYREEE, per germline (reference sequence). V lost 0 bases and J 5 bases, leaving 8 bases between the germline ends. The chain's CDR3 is CASSLEPRETQYF. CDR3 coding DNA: TGTGCCAGCAGCTTGGAACCTAGGGAGACCCAGTACTTC.

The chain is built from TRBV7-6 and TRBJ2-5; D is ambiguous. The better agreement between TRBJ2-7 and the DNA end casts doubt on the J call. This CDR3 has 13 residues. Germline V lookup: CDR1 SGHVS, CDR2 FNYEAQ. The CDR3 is CASSFDFTYEQYF. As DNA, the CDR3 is TGTGCCAGCAGCTTTGACTTTACCTACGAGCAGTACTTC.

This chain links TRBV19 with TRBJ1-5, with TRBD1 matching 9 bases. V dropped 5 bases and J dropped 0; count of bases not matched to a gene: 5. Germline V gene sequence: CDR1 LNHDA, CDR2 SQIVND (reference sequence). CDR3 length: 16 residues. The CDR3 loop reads CASSYRTGVSNQPQHF. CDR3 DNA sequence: TGTGCCAGTAGTTACAGGACAGGGGTTAGCAATCAGCCCCAGCATTTT.

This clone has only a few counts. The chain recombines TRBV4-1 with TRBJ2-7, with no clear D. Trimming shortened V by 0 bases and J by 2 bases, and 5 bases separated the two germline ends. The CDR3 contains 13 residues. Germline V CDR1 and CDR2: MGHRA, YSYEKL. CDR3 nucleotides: TGCGCCAGCAGCCAAGAAGCCCCCTACGAGCAGTACTTC. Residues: CASSQEAPYEQYF.

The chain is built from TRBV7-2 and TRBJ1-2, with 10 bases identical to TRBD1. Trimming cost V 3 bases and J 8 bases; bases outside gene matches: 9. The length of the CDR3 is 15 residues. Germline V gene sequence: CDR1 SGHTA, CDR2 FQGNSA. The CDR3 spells CASSFWTGGMGGYTF. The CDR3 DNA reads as TGTGCCAGCAGCTTTTGGACAGGGGGTATGGGGGGCTACACCTTC.

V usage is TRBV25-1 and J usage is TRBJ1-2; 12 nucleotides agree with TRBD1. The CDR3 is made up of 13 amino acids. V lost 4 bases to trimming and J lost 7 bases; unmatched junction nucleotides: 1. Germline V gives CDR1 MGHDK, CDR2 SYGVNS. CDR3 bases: TGTGCCAGCAGTGTGGGACAGGGGGCTGGCTACACCTTC. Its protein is CASSVGQGAGYTF.

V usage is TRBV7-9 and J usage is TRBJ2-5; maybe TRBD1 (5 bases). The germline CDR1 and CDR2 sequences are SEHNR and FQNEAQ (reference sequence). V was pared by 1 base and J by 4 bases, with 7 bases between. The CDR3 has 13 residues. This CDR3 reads CASSLEQGETQYF. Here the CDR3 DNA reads TGTGCCAGCAGCTTAGAGCAGGGAGAGACCCAGTACTTC. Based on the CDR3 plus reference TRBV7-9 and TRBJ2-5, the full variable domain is DTGVSQNPRHKITKRGQNVTFRCDPISEHNRLYWYRQTLGQGPEFLTYFQNEAQLEKSRLLSDRFSAERPKGSFSTLEIQRTEQGDSAMYLCASSLEQGETQYFGPGTRLLVL.

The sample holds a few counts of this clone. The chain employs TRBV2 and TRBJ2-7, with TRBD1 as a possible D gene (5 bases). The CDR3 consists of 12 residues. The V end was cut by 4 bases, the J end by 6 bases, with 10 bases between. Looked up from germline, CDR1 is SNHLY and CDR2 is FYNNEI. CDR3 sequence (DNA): TGTGCCAGCAGTGGACAGCCAGGCGAGCAGTACTTC. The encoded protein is CASSGQPGEQYF.

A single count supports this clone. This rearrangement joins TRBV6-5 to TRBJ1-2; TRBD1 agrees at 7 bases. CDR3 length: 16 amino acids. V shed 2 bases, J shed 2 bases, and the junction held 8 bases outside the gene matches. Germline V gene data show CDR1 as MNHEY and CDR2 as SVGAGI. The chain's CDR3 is CASSYQTGRTNYGYTF. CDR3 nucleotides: TGTGCCAGCAGTTACCAGACAGGGCGAACCAACTATGGCTACACCTTC.

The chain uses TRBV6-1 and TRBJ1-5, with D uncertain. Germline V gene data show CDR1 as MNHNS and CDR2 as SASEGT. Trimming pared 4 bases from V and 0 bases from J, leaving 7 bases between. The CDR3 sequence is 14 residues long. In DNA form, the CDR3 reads TGTGCCAGCAGTGCTCGGGGTAGCAATCAGCCCCAGCATTTT. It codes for CASSARGSNQPQHF.

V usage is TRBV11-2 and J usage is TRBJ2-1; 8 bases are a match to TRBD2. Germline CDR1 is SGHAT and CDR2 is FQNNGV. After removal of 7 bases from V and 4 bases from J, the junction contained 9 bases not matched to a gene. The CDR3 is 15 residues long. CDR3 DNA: TGTGCCAGCACCTTCGCGAGCGGGGGTTACAATGAGCAGTTCTTC. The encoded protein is CASTFASGGYNEQFF.

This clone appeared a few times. CDR3 DNA: TGTGCCAGCAGTAGACAGGGGGGAACTGAAGCTTTCTTT. Translation: CASSRQGGTEAFF. The rearrangement joins TRBV6-5 to TRBJ1-1; 9 bases line up with TRBD1. Looked up from germline, CDR1 is MNHEY and CDR2 is SVGAGI. The V segment lost 5 bases and the J segment 5 bases; nucleotides outside the gene matches: 3. This CDR3 has 13 residues.

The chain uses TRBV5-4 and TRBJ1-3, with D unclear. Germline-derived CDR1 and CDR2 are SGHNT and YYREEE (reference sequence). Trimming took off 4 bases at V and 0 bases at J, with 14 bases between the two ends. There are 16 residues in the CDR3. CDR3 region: CASSPPGDYSGNTIYF. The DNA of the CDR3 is TGTGCCAGCAGCCCCCCCGGGGATTACTCTGGAAACACCATATATTTT.

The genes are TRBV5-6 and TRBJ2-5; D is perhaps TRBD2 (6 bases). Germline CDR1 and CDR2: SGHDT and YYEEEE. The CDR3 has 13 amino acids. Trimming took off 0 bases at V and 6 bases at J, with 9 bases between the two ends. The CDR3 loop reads CASSLGGGKTQYF. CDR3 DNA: TGTGCCAGCAGCTTGGGTGGGGGGAAGACCCAGTACTTC.

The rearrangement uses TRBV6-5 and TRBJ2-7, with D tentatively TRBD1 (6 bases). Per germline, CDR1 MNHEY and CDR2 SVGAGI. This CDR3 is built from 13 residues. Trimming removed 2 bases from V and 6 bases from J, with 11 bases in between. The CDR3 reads CASSYGQFTEQYF. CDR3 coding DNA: TGTGCCAGCAGTTACGGACAGTTTACCGAGCAGTACTTC.

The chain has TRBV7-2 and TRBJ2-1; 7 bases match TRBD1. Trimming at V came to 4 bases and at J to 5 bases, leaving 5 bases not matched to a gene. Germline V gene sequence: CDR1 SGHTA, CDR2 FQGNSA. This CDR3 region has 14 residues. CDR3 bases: TGTGCCAGCAGCTGGGACAGCCAAAACAATGAGCAGTTCTTC. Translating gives CASSWDSQNNEQFF.

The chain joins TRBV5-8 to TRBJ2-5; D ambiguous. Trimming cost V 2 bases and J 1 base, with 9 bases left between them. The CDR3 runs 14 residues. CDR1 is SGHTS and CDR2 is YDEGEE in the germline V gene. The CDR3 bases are TGTGCCAGCAGCTTCTCAGGTCTCCAAGAGACCCAGTACTTC. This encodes CASSFSGLQETQYF.

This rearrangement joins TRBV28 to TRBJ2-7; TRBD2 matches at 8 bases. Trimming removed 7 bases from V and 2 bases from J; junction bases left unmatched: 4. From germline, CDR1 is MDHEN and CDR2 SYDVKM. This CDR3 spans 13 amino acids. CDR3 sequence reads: CASMRGDTYEQYF. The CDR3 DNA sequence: TGTGCCAGCATGCGGGGGGACACCTACGAGCAGTACTTC.